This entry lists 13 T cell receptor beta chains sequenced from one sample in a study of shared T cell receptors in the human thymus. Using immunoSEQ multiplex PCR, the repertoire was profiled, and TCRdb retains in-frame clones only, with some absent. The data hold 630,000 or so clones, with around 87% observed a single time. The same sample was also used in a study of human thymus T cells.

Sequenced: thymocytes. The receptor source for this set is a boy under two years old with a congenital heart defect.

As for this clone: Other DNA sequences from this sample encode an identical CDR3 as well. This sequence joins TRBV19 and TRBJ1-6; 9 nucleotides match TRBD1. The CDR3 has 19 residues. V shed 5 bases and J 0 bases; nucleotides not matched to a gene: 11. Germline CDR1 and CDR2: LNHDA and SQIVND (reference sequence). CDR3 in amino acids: CASSSTTGGGISYNSPLHF. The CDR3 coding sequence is TGTGCCAGTAGTTCGACAACAGGGGGCGGGATCTCCTATAATTCACCCCTCCACTTT.

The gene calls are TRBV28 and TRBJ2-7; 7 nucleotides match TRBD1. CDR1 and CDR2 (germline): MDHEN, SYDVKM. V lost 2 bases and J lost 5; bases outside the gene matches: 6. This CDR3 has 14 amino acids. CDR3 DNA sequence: TGTGCCAGCAGTTTAAAGGGGGCTTCCAACGAGCAGTACTTC. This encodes CASSLKGASNEQYF.

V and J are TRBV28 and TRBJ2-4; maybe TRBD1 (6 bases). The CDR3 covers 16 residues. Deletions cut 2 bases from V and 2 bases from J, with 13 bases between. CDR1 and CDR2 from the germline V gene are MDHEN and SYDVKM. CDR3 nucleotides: TGTGCCAGCAGTTTAATCCGACAGGAATCCAAAAACATTCAGTACTTC. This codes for CASSLIRQESKNIQYF.

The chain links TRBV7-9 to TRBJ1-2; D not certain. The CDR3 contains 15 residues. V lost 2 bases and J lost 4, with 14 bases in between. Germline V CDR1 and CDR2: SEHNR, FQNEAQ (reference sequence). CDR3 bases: TGTGCCAGCAGCTTACAGGCTGAAGAAATCTATGGCTACACCTTC. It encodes CASSLQAEEIYGYTF.

The CDR3: CASSLWDRENEKLFF. The CDR3 nucleotides are TGTGCCAGCAGTTTATGGGACAGGGAAAATGAAAAACTGTTTTTT. V and J are TRBV28 and TRBJ1-4, with 8 positions matching TRBD1. Germline CDR1 MDHEN, CDR2 SYDVKM. The CDR3 is made up of 15 amino acids. Trimming took 0 bases from V and 5 from J; bases not matched to a gene: 2.

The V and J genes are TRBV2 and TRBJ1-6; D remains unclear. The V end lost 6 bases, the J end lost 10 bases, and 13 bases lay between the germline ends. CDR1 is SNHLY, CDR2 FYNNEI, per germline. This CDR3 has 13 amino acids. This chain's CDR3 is CASSRNSGSPLHF. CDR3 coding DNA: TGTGCCAGCAGCCGAAACAGCGGGTCACCCCTCCACTTT. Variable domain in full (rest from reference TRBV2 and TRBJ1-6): EPEVTQTPSHQVTQMGQEVILRCVPISNHLYFYWYRQILGQKVEFLVSFYNNEISEKSEIFDDQFSVERPDGSNFTLKIRSTKLEDSAMYFCASSRNSGSPLHFGNGTRLTVT.

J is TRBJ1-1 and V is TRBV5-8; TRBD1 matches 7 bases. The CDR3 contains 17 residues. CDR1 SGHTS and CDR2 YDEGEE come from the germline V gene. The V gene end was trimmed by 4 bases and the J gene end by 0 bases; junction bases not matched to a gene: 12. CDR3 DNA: TGTGCCAGCAGCCGTACAGGGGAAGTGGGGATGAACACTGAAGCTTTCTTT. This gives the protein CASSRTGEVGMNTEAFF.

The CDR3 sequence is CASSDREAKNIQYF. The DNA of the CDR3 is TGTGCCAGCAGTGATCGAGAGGCCAAAAACATTCAGTACTTC. The chain employs TRBV2 and TRBJ2-4; D remains ambiguous. Germline V gives CDR1 SNHLY, CDR2 FYNNEI. The CDR3 is made up of 14 amino acids. The germline V and J ends were trimmed by 3 bases and 1 base, with 7 bases remaining between them.

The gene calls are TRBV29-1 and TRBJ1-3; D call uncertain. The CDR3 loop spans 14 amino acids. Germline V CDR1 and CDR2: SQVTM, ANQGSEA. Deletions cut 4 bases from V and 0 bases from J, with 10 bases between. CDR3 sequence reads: CSVVPGSSGNTIYF. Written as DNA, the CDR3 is TGCAGCGTTGTTCCGGGAAGCTCTGGAAACACCATATATTTT.

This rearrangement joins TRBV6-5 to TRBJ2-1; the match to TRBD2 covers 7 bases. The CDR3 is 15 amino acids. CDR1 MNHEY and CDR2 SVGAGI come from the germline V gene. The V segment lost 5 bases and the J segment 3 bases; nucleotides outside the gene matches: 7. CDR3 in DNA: TGTGCCAGCAGTACGAGCGGGGTGGGCTACAATGAGCAGTTCTTC. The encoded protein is CASSTSGVGYNEQFF.

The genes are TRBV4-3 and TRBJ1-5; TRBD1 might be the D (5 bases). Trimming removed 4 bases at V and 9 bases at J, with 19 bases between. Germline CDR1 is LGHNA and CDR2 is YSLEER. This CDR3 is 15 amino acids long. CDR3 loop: CASSREVNRTGPQHF. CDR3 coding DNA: TGCGCCAGCAGCCGAGAAGTGAACAGGACGGGGCCCCAGCATTTT.

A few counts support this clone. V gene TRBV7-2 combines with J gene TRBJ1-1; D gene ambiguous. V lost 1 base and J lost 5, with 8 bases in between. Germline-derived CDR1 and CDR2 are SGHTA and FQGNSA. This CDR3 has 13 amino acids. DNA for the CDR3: TGTGCCAGCAGCTTAGAGCTTCATACTGAAGCTTTCTTT. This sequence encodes CASSLELHTEAFF.

The chain's CDR3 is CASSFSLAGSSYEQYF. The CDR3 coding sequence is TGTGCCAGCAGTTTCTCGCTAGCGGGGTCCTCCTACGAGCAGTACTTC. V usage is TRBV28 and J usage is TRBJ2-7; 9 positions agree with TRBD2. Looked up from germline, CDR1 is MDHEN and CDR2 is SYDVKM. The CDR3 contains 16 residues. The junction had 6 bases not matched to a gene; V was cut back by 3 bases and J by 0 bases.